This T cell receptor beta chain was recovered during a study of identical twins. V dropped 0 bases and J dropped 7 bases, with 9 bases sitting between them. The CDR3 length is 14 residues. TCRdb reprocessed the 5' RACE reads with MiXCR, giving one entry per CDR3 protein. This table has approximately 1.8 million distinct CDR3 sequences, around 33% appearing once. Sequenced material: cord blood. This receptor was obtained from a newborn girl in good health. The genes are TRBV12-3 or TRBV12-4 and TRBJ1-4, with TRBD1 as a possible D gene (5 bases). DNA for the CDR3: TGTGCCAGCAGTTTAGCGGGGGAGGCTGAAAAACTGTTTTTT. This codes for CASSLAGEAEKLFF.